A single sample gave rise to the 29 T cell receptor beta chains below, sequenced in a study of beta chain features in type 1 diabetes. The authors reverse transcribed all of the isolated RNA, so sequencing captured expressed TCRB transcripts. TCRdb's table, derived via immunoSEQ multiplex PCR, lists solely in-frame clones and lacks some. The sample contains around 240,000 clones, about 71% of which appear only once. The material sequenced was naive CD4+ T cells from blood. All receptors come from a man aged 30 to 39 in good health.

This clone was counted a few times. The rearrangement links TRBV29-1 to TRBJ2-1; 7 positions agree with TRBD2. Germline CDR1 is SQVTM and CDR2 is ANQGSEA. Trimming removed 6 bases from V and 0 bases from J; junction bases left unmatched: 8. This CDR3 is built from 15 residues. The CDR3 is CSVVPSGNSYNEQFF. The CDR3 bases are TGCAGCGTCGTCCCTAGCGGCAACTCCTACAATGAGCAGTTCTTC.

This clone was counted a single time. The V call is TRBV30, the J call TRBJ2-7, with 7 bases lining up with TRBD1. The junction had 5 bases not matched to a gene; V was cut back by 5 bases and J by 1 base. The CDR3 has 13 residues. Germline assignment: CDR1 GTSNPN and CDR2 SVGIG (reference sequence). The CDR3 coding sequence is TGTGCCTGGGGACAGGCCGGGTCCTACGAGCAGTACTTC. It codes for CAWGQAGSYEQYF.

This rearrangement joins TRBV5-1 to TRBJ2-7; 8 nucleotides align to TRBD1. V shed 4 bases and J 3 bases; nucleotides not matched to a gene: 9. The germline CDR1 and CDR2 sequences are SGHRS and YFSETQ. The CDR3 length is 15 residues. The CDR3 DNA sequence: TGCGCCAGCAGCCAAGGACAGGGACCTTACTACGAGCAGTACTTC. Amino acid sequence: CASSQGQGPYYEQYF.

The V call is TRBV30, the J call TRBJ1-2; no firm D call. Germline CDR1 is GTSNPN and CDR2 is SVGIG (reference sequence). There are 13 residues in the CDR3. V lost 2 bases and J lost 7, with 14 bases in between. The CDR3, as DNA: TGTGCCTGGAGTAGAGGGCAGTACGTTGGCTACACCTTC. Encoded protein: CAWSRGQYVGYTF.

V usage is TRBV29-1 and J usage is TRBJ2-1; a weak D match, TRBD2 (5 bases). This CDR3 region has 14 residues. V lost 7 bases, J lost 8 bases, and 21 bases lay in between. Germline CDR1 reads SQVTM; CDR2 reads ANQGSEA. CDR3 in amino acids: CSAPKSSPGDEQFF. In DNA, the CDR3 is TGCAGCGCCCCCAAGAGCTCACCCGGGGATGAGCAGTTCTTC.

This clone was seen a handful of times. The chain employs TRBV30 and TRBJ1-2; D may be TRBD1 (5 bases). The CDR3 loop spans 10 amino acids. CDR1 is GTSNPN and CDR2 is SVGIG in the germline V gene (reference sequence). V was shortened by 2 bases and J by 9 bases, with 7 bases between the two germline ends. The CDR3 DNA sequence: TGTGCCTGGAGTACAGGAAGCTACACCTTC. Encoded protein: CAWSTGSYTF.

The gene calls are TRBV30 and TRBJ2-7; a weak D match, TRBD1 (6 bases). V gave up 4 bases and J gave up 6 bases, with 16 bases separating them. This CDR3 region has 13 residues. The germline gives CDR1 GTSNPN, CDR2 SVGIG (reference sequence). This CDR3 reads CAWNVQGWSEQYF. Written as DNA, the CDR3 is TGTGCCTGGAACGTACAGGGTTGGTCCGAGCAGTACTTC.

This clone appeared a few times. The identical CDR3 is also encoded by other nucleotide sequences in the sample. CDR3 protein: CASSSRGYNEQFF. CDR3 in DNA: TGTGCCAGCAGTTCCCGGGGGTACAATGAGCAGTTCTTC. The chain combines TRBV28 with TRBJ2-1; maybe TRBD2 (6 bases). Per germline, CDR1 MDHEN and CDR2 SYDVKM. The CDR3 covers 13 residues. V lost 4 bases and J lost 4, with 8 bases in between. The variable domain in full, with the rest retrieved from reference TRBV28 and TRBJ2-1, is DVKVTQSSRYLVKRTGEKVFLECVQDMDHENMFWYRQDPGLGLRLIYFSYDVKMKEKGDIPEGYSVSREKKERFSLILESASTNQTSMYLCASSSRGYNEQFFGPGTRLTVL.

About this clone: Other DNA sequences from this sample encode an identical CDR3 as well. CDR3 in DNA: TGCGCCAGCAGCTTACTAGCGGGGAGCTACAATGAGCAGTTCTTC. It codes for CASSLLAGSYNEQFF. The rearrangement uses TRBV5-1 and TRBJ2-1, with 10 bases that match TRBD2. Germline CDR1 and CDR2: SGHRS and YFSETQ. The ends lost 2 bases at V and 3 bases at J; junction bases unmatched: 2. This CDR3 comprises 15 residues.

The chain combines TRBV7-9 with TRBJ2-1; D not resolved. V was cut by 5 bases and J by 6 bases, with 17 bases left in between. The germline gives CDR1 SEHNR, CDR2 FQNEAQ (reference sequence). CDR3 size: 15 residues. The CDR3 reads CASSLRGDSPNEQFF. The DNA for the CDR3 is TGTGCCAGCAGCCTCCGTGGAGATTCCCCCAATGAGCAGTTCTTC.

The V gene is TRBV5-1, the J gene TRBJ2-1; D might be TRBD2 (6 bases). CDR1 and CDR2 (germline): SGHRS, YFSETQ. CDR3 length equals 14 residues. Trimming took 4 bases from V and 5 from J, leaving 13 bases between them. The CDR3 protein is CASSIASADNEQFF. CDR3 sequence (DNA): TGCGCCAGCAGCATCGCTAGCGCTGACAATGAGCAGTTCTTC.

The chain recombines TRBV29-1 with TRBJ1-2; D gene ambiguous. CDR1 and CDR2 (germline): SQVTM, ANQGSEA. V was cut by 2 bases and J by 4 bases, with 8 bases left in between. This CDR3 is built from 12 residues. CDR3 residues: CSVEYSPYGYTF. The CDR3 DNA sequence: TGCAGCGTTGAATACAGCCCCTATGGCTACACCTTC.

This chain joins TRBV5-1 and TRBJ2-5; D is ambiguous. CDR1 is SGHRS, CDR2 YFSETQ, per germline. The ends were cut back, 0 bases at V and 1 base at J, with 13 bases in the middle. This CDR3 spans 16 amino acids. CDR3 loop: CASSLVPTGPQETQYF. The CDR3 bases are TGCGCCAGCAGCTTGGTTCCGACCGGGCCCCAAGAGACCCAGTACTTC.

The gene calls are TRBV18 and TRBJ2-5, with TRBD2 identical over 14 bases. The germline V gene encodes CDR1 KGHSH and CDR2 LQKENI. The trim removed 6 bases at V and 5 bases at J, leaving 14 bases unmatched. The CDR3 consists of 18 residues. The CDR3 reads CASSNLGTSGSTRETQYF. The CDR3 region has the DNA TGTGCCAGCTCTAACCTCGGGACTAGCGGGAGTACTCGGGAGACCCAGTACTTC.

The chain links TRBV30 to TRBJ2-5; perhaps TRBD1 as D (5 bases). Germline CDR1 is GTSNPN and CDR2 is SVGIG (reference sequence). Deletions cut 3 bases from V and 5 bases from J, with 13 bases between. The CDR3 length is 13 residues. CDR3 bases: TGTGCCTGGAGCCAGGGCAGAAGTGAGACCCAGTACTTC. It translates to CAWSQGRSETQYF.

The chain uses TRBV9 and TRBJ2-3, with D possibly being TRBD2 (6 bases). In germline, CDR1 is SGDLS, CDR2 YYNGEE. Trimming took 1 base from V and 0 from J, leaving 9 bases between them. This CDR3 is 15 amino acids long. CDR3 region: CASSVSGGSTDTQYF. CDR3 DNA sequence: TGTGCCAGCAGCGTAAGCGGAGGGAGCACAGATACGCAGTATTTT.

The V and J genes are TRBV28 and TRBJ1-2; no clear D gene. The CDR3 spans 11 residues. Germline CDR1 and CDR2: MDHEN and SYDVKM. The CDR3 nucleotides read TGTGGGTCTCAAGGGAACTATGGCTACACCTTC. Its translation is CGSQGNYGYTF.

This chain uses TRBV7-8 with TRBJ2-1; no clear D gene. The CDR3 loop spans 13 amino acids. The V end was cut by 1 base, the J end by 6 bases, with 7 bases between. The germline gives CDR1 SGHVS, CDR2 FQNEAQ. CDR3 DNA: TGTGCCAGCAGCTTAGGCTACGCCAATGAGCAGTTCTTC. Translated: CASSLGYANEQFF.

This clone showed up just once. The rearrangement links TRBV7-2 to TRBJ2-7; maybe TRBD1 (6 bases). Between the trimmed V and J ends, which lost 4 bases and 0 bases, there was a span of 13 bases. Germline CDR1 and CDR2: SGHTA and FQGNSA. This CDR3 has 15 amino acids. CDR3 nucleotide sequence: TGTGCCAGCAGCTCCGCTCAGGGGAGCTCCTACGAGCAGTACTTC. Translating gives CASSSAQGSSYEQYF.

This chain links TRBV4-2 with TRBJ2-7, with D unresolved. Germline values: CDR1 LGHNA, CDR2 YNFKEQ. The CDR3 runs 14 residues. Trimming took off 1 base at V and 3 bases at J, with 10 bases between the two ends. The CDR3 DNA reads TGTGCCAGCAGCCAAGCTCCCAGCGACTACGAGCAGTACTTC. Its protein product is CASSQAPSDYEQYF.

This chain connects TRBV9 to TRBJ2-5; D unresolved. The CDR3 is made up of 13 amino acids. With 4 bases removed from V and 3 bases from J, the gap between germline ends came to 10 bases. Looked up from germline, CDR1 is SGDLS and CDR2 is YYNGEE. The CDR3 sequence is CASSPHVEETQYF. DNA for the CDR3: TGTGCCAGCAGCCCCCACGTTGAAGAGACCCAGTACTTC.

The chain recombines TRBV13 with TRBJ1-1; D is possibly TRBD1 (5 bases). The V gene lost 1 base and the J gene lost 8 bases, with 8 bases spanning the gap. The CDR3 covers 12 residues. Germline CDR1 reads PRHDT; CDR2 reads FYEKMQ (reference sequence). The CDR3 reads CASSLVGLEAFF. The CDR3 DNA sequence: TGTGCCAGCAGCTTAGTGGGGCTGGAAGCTTTCTTT.

This chain uses TRBV15 with TRBJ2-1; 11 nucleotides align to TRBD1. The CDR3 totals 18 residues. J gave up 4 bases and V 0 bases, and 8 bases lay outside the gene matches. The V gene's germline CDR1 is LNHNV and CDR2 YYDKDF (reference sequence). DNA of the CDR3: TGTGCCACCAGCAGAGATCTGAGGGGACAGGGGGTTTACAATGAGCAGTTCTTC. Encoded protein: CATSRDLRGQGVYNEQFF. The entire variable domain, with the rest obtained from reference TRBV15 and TRBJ2-1, is as follows: DAMVIQNPRYQVTQFGKPVTLSCSQTLNHNVMYWYQQKSSQAPKLLFHYYDKDFNNEADTPDNFQSRRPNTSFCFLDIRSPGLGDTAMYLCATSRDLRGQGVYNEQFFGPGTRLTVL.

The rearrangement links TRBV30 to TRBJ1-2; TRBD1 aligns across 7 bases. The CDR3 consists of 13 residues. The J segment lost 7 bases and the V segment lost 3 bases, leaving 8 bases of the junction unmatched. Per the germline V gene, CDR1 is GTSNPN and CDR2 is SVGIG (reference sequence). The CDR3 sequence: CAWRATGAGGYTF. The CDR3 nucleotides are TGTGCCTGGAGGGCCACAGGGGCGGGTGGCTACACCTTC. The whole variable domain, filled in from reference TRBV30 and TRBJ1-2, reads SQTIHQWPATLVQPVGSPLSLECTVEGTSNPNLYWYRQAAGRGLQLLFYSVGIGQISSEVPQNLSASRPQDRQFILSSKKLLLSDSGFYLCAWRATGAGGYTFGSGTRLTVV.

This chain links TRBV30 with TRBJ1-6; weak D call: TRBD1 (5 bases). The V and J ends lost 3 bases and 6 bases respectively, with 15 bases between them. This CDR3 spans 15 amino acids. The germline V gene has CDR1 GTSNPN and CDR2 SVGIG (reference sequence). CDR3 DNA sequence: TGTGCCTGGAGCCGAGACAGCGGGCGTAATTCACCCCTCCACTTT. Protein sequence: CAWSRDSGRNSPLHF.

DNA for the CDR3: TGTGCCAGCAGCCAAGACAGGCCCTCCTACAATGAGCAGTTCTTC. Encoded protein: CASSQDRPSYNEQFF. The rearrangement links TRBV4-2 to TRBJ2-1; D remains unclear. Germline lookup yields CDR1 LGHNA and CDR2 YNFKEQ. V lost 0 bases and J lost 0, with 6 bases in between. This CDR3 comprises 15 residues.

This chain joins TRBV20-1 and TRBJ2-1; unclear D gene. The CDR3 spans 10 residues. Trimming shortened V by 6 bases and J by 5 bases, and 5 bases separated the two germline ends. The germline V gene has CDR1 DFQATT and CDR2 SNEGSKA (reference sequence). CDR3 sequence reads: CSAPNNEQFF. CDR3 DNA: TGCAGTGCGCCGAACAATGAGCAGTTCTTC.

The chain recombines TRBV7-2 with TRBJ2-1; 9 positions agree with TRBD2. This CDR3 has 15 amino acids. V was pared by 4 bases and J by 2 bases, with 3 bases of the junction left unmatched. The germline CDR1 and CDR2 sequences are SGHTA and FQGNSA. The CDR3 DNA sequence: TGTGCCAGCAGCTCCCAGCGGGGGGCCTACAATGAGCAGTTCTTC. Protein product: CASSSQRGAYNEQFF.

A remark on this clone: The junction differs from germline at one of its ends, possibly a read error. This chain connects TRBV20-1 to TRBJ2-1; D perhaps matches TRBD2 (5 bases). The CDR3 runs 8 residues. Germline-derived CDR1 and CDR2 are DFQATT and SNEGSKA (reference sequence). In nucleotides, the CDR3 is TGCAGTGCTAGGAGAGGGATCTTC. Protein: CSARRGIF.